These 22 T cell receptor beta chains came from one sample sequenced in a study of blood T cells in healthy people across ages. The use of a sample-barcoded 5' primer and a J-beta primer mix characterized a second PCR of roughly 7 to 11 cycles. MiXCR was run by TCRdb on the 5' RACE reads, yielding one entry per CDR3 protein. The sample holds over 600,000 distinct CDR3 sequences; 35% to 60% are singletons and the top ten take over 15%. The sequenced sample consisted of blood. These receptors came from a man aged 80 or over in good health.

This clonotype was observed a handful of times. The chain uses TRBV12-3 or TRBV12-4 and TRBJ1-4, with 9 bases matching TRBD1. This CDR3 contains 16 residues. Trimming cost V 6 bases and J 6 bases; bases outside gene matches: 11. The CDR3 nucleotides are TGTGCCAGCAGCGACCGGGACAGGGCGAGAGATGAAAAACTGTTTTTT. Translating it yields CASSDRDRARDEKLFF.

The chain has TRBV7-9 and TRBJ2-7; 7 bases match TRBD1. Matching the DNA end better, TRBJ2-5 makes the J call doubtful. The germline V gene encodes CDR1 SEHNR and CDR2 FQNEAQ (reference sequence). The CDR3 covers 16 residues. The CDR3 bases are TGTGCCAGCAGCTTAGTTGCAGGGGGAGAGGGAGAGACCCAGTACTTC. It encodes CASSLVAGGEGETQYF.

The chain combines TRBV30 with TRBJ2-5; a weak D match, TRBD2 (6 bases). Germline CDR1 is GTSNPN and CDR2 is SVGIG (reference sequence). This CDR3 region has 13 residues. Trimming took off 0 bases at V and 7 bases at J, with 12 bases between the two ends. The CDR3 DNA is TGTGCCTGGAGTGTCAAGGTCGGGGGGACCCAGTACTTC. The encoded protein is CAWSVKVGGTQYF.

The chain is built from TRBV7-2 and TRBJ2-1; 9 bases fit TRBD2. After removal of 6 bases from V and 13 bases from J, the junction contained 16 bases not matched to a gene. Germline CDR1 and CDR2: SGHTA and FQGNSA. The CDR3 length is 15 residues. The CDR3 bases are TGTGCCAGCAGTCATAGCGGGAGAGTGGAAGAGACCCAGTTCTTC. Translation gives CASSHSGRVEETQFF.

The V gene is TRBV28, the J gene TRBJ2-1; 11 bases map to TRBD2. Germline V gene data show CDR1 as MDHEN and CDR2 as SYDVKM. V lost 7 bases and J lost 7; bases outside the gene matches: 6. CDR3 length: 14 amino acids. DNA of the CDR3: TGTGCCAGCATACTAGCGGGGGCTGGGAATGAGCAGTTCTTC. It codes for CASILAGAGNEQFF. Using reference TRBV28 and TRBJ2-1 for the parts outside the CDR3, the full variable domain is DVKVTQSSRYLVKRTGEKVFLECVQDMDHENMFWYRQDPGLGLRLIYFSYDVKMKEKGDIPEGYSVSREKKERFSLILESASTNQTSMYLCASILAGAGNEQFFGPGTRLTVL.

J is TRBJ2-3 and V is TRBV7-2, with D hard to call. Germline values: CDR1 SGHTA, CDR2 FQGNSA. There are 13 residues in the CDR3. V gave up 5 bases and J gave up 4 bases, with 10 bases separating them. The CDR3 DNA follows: TGTGCCAGCAGCCGTGCCACGCCAGATACGCAGTATTTT. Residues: CASSRATPDTQYF.

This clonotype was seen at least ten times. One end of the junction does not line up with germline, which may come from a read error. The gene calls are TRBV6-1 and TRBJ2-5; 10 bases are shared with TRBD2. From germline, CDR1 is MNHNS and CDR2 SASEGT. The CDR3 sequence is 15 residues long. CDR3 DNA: TGTGCCAGCAGCGAAGCGGGAGGGCGTCGGGAGACCCAGTACTTC. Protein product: CASSEAGGRRETQYF.

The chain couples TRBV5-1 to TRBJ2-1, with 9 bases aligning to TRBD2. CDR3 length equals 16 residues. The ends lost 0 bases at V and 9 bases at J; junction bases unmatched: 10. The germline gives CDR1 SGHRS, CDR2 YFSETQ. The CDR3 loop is CASSLGGGGRATEQFF. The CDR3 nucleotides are TGCGCCAGCAGCTTGGGGGGTGGCGGGAGGGCCACTGAGCAGTTCTTC.

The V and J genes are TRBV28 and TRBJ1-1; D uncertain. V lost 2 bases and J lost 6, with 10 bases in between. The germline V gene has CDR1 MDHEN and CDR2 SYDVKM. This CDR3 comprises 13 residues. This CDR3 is CASSLNGISEAFF. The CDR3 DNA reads TGTGCCAGCAGTTTAAACGGAATATCTGAAGCTTTCTTT.

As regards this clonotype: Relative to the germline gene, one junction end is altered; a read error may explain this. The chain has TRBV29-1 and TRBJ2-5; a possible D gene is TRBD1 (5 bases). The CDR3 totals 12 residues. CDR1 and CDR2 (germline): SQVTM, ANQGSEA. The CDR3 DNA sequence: TGCAACGTTGCTCACAGGAAAGAGACCCAGTACTTC. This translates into CNVAHRKETQYF.

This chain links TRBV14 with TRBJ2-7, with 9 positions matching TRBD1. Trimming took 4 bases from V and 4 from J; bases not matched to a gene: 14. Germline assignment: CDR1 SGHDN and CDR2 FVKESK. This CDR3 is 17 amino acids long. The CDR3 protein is CASSLTRDRVTLYEQYF. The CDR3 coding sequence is TGTGCCAGCAGCCTAACCCGGGACAGGGTTACGTTGTACGAGCAGTACTTC.

This chain's CDR3 is CSARRQSANLSYEQYF. The CDR3 DNA follows: TGCAGTGCCCGAAGGCAGAGCGCCAATCTCTCCTACGAGCAGTACTTC. The J gene is TRBJ2-4, the V gene TRBV20-1, with unresolved D. The J call may be in error: the DNA end matches TRBJ2-7 better. CDR1 is DFQATT, CDR2 SNEGSKA, per germline (reference sequence). The CDR3 spans 16 residues.

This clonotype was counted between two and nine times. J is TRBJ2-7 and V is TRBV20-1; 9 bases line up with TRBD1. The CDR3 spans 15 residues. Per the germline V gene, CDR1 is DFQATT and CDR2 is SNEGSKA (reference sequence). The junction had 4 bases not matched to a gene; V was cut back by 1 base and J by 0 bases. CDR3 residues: CSARAGTGNSYEQYF. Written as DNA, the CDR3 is TGCAGTGCTAGAGCCGGGACAGGGAACTCCTACGAGCAGTACTTC.

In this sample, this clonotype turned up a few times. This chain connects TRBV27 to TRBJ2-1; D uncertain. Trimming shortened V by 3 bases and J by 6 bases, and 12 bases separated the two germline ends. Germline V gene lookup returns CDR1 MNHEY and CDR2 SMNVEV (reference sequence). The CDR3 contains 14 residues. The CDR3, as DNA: TGTGCCAGCAGTTTTCTACGGTCGGGCAATGAGCAGTTCTTC. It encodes CASSFLRSGNEQFF.

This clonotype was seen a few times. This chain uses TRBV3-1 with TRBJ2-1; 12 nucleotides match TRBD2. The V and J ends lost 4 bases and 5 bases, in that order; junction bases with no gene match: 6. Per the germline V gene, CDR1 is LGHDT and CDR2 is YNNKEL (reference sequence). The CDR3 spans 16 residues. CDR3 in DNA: TGTGCCAGCAGCCGCCTGACTAGCGGGGGTCACAATGAGCAGTTCTTC. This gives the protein CASSRLTSGGHNEQFF.

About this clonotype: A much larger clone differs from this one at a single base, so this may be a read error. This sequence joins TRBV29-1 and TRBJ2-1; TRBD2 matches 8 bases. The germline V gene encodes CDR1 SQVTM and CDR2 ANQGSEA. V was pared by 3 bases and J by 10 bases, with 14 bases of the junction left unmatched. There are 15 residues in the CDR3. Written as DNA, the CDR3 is TGCAGCGTTGACGGAGTAGCGGGAAAACTTTACGAGCAGTTCTTC. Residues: CSVDGVAGKLYEQFF.

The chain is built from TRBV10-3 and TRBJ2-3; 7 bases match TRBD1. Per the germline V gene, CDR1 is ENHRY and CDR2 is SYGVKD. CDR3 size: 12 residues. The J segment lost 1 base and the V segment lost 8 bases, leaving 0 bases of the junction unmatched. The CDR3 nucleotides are TGTGCCATCGGACAGGGCACAGATACGCAGTATTTT. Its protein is CAIGQGTDTQYF.

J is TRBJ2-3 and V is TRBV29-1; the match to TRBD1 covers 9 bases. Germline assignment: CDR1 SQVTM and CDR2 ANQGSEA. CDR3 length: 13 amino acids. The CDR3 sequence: CGGVTGGKDTQYF. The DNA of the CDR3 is TGCGGCGGGGTGACAGGGGGAAAAGATACGCAGTATTTT.

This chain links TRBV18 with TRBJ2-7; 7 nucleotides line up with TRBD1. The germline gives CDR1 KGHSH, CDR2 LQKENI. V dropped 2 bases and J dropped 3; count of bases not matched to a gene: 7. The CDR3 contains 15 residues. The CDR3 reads CASSPSRTGRYEQYF. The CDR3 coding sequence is TGTGCCAGCTCACCATCCCGGACAGGCCGCTACGAGCAGTACTTC.

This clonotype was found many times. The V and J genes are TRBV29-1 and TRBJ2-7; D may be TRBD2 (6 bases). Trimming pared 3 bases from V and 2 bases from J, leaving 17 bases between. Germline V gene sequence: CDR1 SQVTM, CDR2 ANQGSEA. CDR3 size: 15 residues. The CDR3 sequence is CSVDGTGTGAYEQYF. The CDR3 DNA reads TGCAGCGTTGACGGGACCGGGACTGGAGCCTACGAGCAGTACTTC.

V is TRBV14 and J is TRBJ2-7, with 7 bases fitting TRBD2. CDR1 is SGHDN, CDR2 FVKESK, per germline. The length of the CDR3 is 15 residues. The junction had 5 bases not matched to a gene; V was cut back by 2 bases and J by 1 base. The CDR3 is CASSQTLAVSYEQYF. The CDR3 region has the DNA TGTGCCAGCAGCCAAACCCTAGCGGTATCCTACGAGCAGTACTTC.

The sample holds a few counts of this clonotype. CDR3 DNA sequence: TGTGCCAGCAGCCCTTCTAAAGTCGACAGTTCCTACGAGCAGTACTTC. Translating it yields CASSPSKVDSSYEQYF. The V and J genes are TRBV4-2 and TRBJ2-7; a possible D gene is TRBD1 (5 bases). Germline CDR1 and CDR2: LGHNA and YNFKEQ. This CDR3 comprises 16 residues. Trimming took 4 bases from V and 1 from J, leaving 17 bases between them.